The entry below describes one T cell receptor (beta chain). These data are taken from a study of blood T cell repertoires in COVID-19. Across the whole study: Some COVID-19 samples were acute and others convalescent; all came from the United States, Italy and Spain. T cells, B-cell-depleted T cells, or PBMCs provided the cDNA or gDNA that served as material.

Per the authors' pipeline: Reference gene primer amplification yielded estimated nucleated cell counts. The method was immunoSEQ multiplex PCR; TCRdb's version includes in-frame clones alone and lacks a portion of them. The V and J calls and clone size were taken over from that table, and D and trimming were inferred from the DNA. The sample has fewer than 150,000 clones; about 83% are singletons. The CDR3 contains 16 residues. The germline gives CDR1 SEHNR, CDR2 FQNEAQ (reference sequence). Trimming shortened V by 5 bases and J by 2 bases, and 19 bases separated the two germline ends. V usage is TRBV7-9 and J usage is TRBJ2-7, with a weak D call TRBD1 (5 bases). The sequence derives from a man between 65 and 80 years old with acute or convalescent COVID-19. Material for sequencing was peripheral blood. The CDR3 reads CASSGTEQGRAYEQYF. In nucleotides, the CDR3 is TGTGCCAGCAGCGGCACGGAGCAGGGAAGGGCCTACGAGCAGTACTTC.